These 22 T cell receptor beta chains share one sample of origin, sequenced in a study of CD8+ T cells in alopecia areata. Treatment meaning: oral pan-JAK inhibitor, 5-10 mg twice daily. RNA was extracted and reverse transcribed into cDNA as the sequencing template. The table came from immunoSEQ multiplex PCR; TCRdb's copy has only in-frame clones and leaves some out. The sample includes over 250,000 clones, roughly 60% of them seen just once. The sample here was CD4+ T cells sorted from blood, taken at approximately week 51, from a patient treated with tofacitinib. These receptor sequences come from a human donor with alopecia areata.

The chain links TRBV18 to TRBJ2-1; 10 nucleotides agree with TRBD2. Germline V gene data show CDR1 as KGHSH and CDR2 as LQKENI. The CDR3 is 16 amino acids. The V gene end was trimmed by 6 bases and the J gene end by 6 bases; junction bases not matched to a gene: 11. The CDR3, as DNA: TGTGCCAGCTCCGCTAGCGGGGGATCCGTTGGCAATGAGCAGTTCTTC. Amino acids: CASSASGGSVGNEQFF.

This clone was observed a single time. The chain is built from TRBV29-1 and TRBJ2-3, with D maybe TRBD2 (5 bases). Germline values: CDR1 SQVTM, CDR2 ANQGSEA. Trimming cost V 6 bases and J 7 bases, with 14 bases left between them. The CDR3 totals 12 residues. For the CDR3, the DNA is TGCAGCGTGATACCGGGGTCCAATACGCAGTATTTT. This codes for CSVIPGSNTQYF.

As regards this clone: Different DNA sequences within this sample yield the same CDR3. This chain joins TRBV30 and TRBJ2-2; no firm D call. The V gene lost 0 bases and the J gene lost 2 bases, with 4 bases spanning the gap. The CDR3 loop spans 13 amino acids. Germline CDR1 and CDR2: GTSNPN and SVGIG (reference sequence). The CDR3 loop reads CAWSVRNTGELFF. The CDR3 coding sequence is TGTGCCTGGAGTGTAAGAAACACCGGGGAGCTGTTTTTT.

The chain has TRBV30 and TRBJ1-2; D is ambiguous. Trimming removed 0 bases from V and 7 bases from J, with 12 bases in between. CDR1 and CDR2 (germline): GTSNPN, SVGIG (reference sequence). CDR3 length: 13 amino acids. CDR3 bases: TGTGCCTGGAGTGTATGGGCCAGAGGTGGCTACACCTTC. Its translation: CAWSVWARGGYTF.

The chain carries TRBV5-1 and TRBJ2-1, with a possible D match to TRBD1 (5 bases). The germline gives CDR1 SGHRS, CDR2 YFSETQ. There are 16 residues in the CDR3. The V end was cut by 5 bases, the J end by 0 bases, with 15 bases between. Here the CDR3 reads CASSSGIRSSYNEQFF. CDR3 bases: TGCGCCAGCAGTTCAGGGATCAGGAGCTCCTACAATGAGCAGTTCTTC.

The chain employs TRBV23-1 and TRBJ2-7, with TRBD2 identical over 7 bases. TRBV23-1 is an open reading frame whose function is uncertain. This CDR3 has 10 residues. With V trimmed by 11 bases and J by 6 bases, 4 bases remained unmatched. As DNA, the CDR3 is TGCGCCGCGGGGGAGGGCGAGCAGTACTTC. Translation: CAAGEGEQYF.

This clone was observed a handful of times. This CDR3 is also generated by other DNA sequences in the sample. This chain links TRBV5-1 with TRBJ2-7; 8 nucleotides align to TRBD1. The length of the CDR3 is 14 residues. The trim removed 3 bases at V and 3 bases at J, leaving 5 bases unmatched. Germline-derived CDR1 and CDR2 are SGHRS and YFSETQ. The CDR3: CASSSGQVGYEQYF. The DNA of the CDR3 is TGCGCCAGCAGCTCGGGACAGGTGGGCTACGAGCAGTACTTC.

This clone occurred a few times. This sequence joins TRBV9 and TRBJ1-1, with TRBD1 identical over 7 bases. CDR1 is SGDLS, CDR2 YYNGEE, per germline. This CDR3 has 14 amino acids. V shed 2 bases, J shed 4 bases, and the junction held 5 bases outside the gene matches. In nucleotides, the CDR3 is TGTGCCAGCAGCGTCTTTGACAGGGCCACTGAAGCTTTCTTT. Its translation: CASSVFDRATEAFF.

This clone has more than one count but fewer than ten. CDR3 bases: TGTGCCAGCAGCTTAGTCAGTGCCAATCAGCCCCAGCATTTT. This codes for CASSLVSANQPQHF. The V and J genes are TRBV7-2 and TRBJ1-5, with unresolved D. Germline CDR1 and CDR2: SGHTA and FQGNSA. The V end lost 1 base, the J end lost 3 bases, and 7 bases lay between the germline ends. CDR3 size: 14 residues.

This clone turned up a few times. The chain employs TRBV7-9 and TRBJ2-5, with D perhaps matching TRBD1 (6 bases). Germline V gives CDR1 SEHNR, CDR2 FQNEAQ (reference sequence). The CDR3 is 13 residues long. Trimming took 7 bases from V and 5 from J, leaving 14 bases between them. CDR3 protein: CASIPRDIETQYF. DNA for the CDR3: TGTGCCAGCATCCCCCGGGACATTGAGACCCAGTACTTC.

This clone was counted a few times. This chain connects TRBV29-1 to TRBJ2-1; D not certain. V lost 8 bases to trimming and J lost 7 bases, with 6 bases between them. The germline gives CDR1 SQVTM, CDR2 ANQGSEA. The CDR3 spans 9 residues. The CDR3 sequence is CSPRNEQFF. Here the CDR3 DNA reads TGCAGCCCGCGGAATGAGCAGTTCTTC.

The chain links TRBV1 to TRBJ2-5; TRBD1 reflects the table's D call only, with no check against the DNA. TRBV1 is a pseudogene. The CDR3 extends over 15 amino acids. CDR3 loop: CTSTWTGRGEETQYF. Written as DNA, the CDR3 is TGCACCAGCACCTGGACCGGAAGGGGCGAAGAGACCCAGTACTTC.

This clone was counted only a few times. This chain uses TRBV29-1 with TRBJ2-5; D is unclear. The V gene lost 4 bases and the J gene lost 2 bases, with 5 bases spanning the gap. The CDR3 sequence is 11 residues long. Germline values: CDR1 SQVTM, CDR2 ANQGSEA. In DNA form, the CDR3 reads TGCAGCGTTGTCCCACAAGAGACCCAGTACTTC. It translates to CSVVPQETQYF.

This chain uses TRBV5-1 with TRBJ2-1; the D call may be TRBD1 or TRBD2 (5 bases each). CDR3 length: 11 amino acids. Germline V lookup: CDR1 SGHRS, CDR2 YFSETQ. Trimming took 4 bases from V and 9 from J, leaving 8 bases between them. CDR3 sequence: CASSGGAEQFF. Here the CDR3 DNA reads TGCGCCAGCAGCGGGGGAGCTGAGCAGTTCTTC.

This clone came up a few times. The V and J genes are TRBV9 and TRBJ2-1, with 7 bases fitting TRBD2. The CDR3 runs to 13 residues. Germline V lookup: CDR1 SGDLS, CDR2 YYNGEE. V shed 4 bases and J 6 bases; nucleotides not matched to a gene: 4. In nucleotides, the CDR3 is TGTGCCAGCAGCCCCCGGGGGGTCAATGAGCAGTTCTTC. It codes for CASSPRGVNEQFF.

This clone was observed a few times. The sample carries other DNA sequences with the same CDR3. The genes are TRBV29-1 and TRBJ2-3; D is undetermined. This CDR3 spans 12 amino acids. Trimming removed 3 bases at V and 3 bases at J, with 7 bases between. Germline V gene lookup returns CDR1 SQVTM and CDR2 ANQGSEA. CDR3 amino acids: CSVEAGTDTQYF. The CDR3 nucleotides are TGCAGCGTTGAGGCAGGAACAGATACGCAGTATTTT.

The CDR3 loop reads CAWSVLTGVISYNEQFF. The CDR3 nucleotides are TGTGCCTGGAGTGTACTAACAGGGGTTATCTCCTACAATGAGCAGTTCTTC. This chain uses TRBV30 with TRBJ2-1; TRBD1 matches 7 bases. Germline V gene data show CDR1 as GTSNPN and CDR2 as SVGIG (reference sequence). The CDR3 has 17 amino acids. The V segment lost 0 bases and the J segment 0 bases; nucleotides outside the gene matches: 8.

This clone was counted ten times or more. The V gene is TRBV18, the J gene TRBJ1-1; no definite D call. CDR3 length equals 12 residues. CDR1 and CDR2 from the germline V gene are KGHSH and LQKENI. Trimming left V 6 bases short and J 0 bases short, with 5 bases between. The CDR3 reads CASSELNTEAFF. In DNA form, the CDR3 reads TGTGCCAGCTCTGAACTGAACACTGAAGCTTTCTTT. Based on the CDR3 plus reference TRBV18 and TRBJ1-1, the full variable domain is NAGVMQNPRHLVRRRGQEARLRCSPMKGHSHVYWYRQLPEEGLKFMVYLQKENIIDESGMPKERFSAEFPKEGPSILRIQQVVRGDSAAYFCASSELNTEAFFGQGTRLTVV.

This chain links TRBV13 with TRBJ2-7; maybe TRBD1 (7 bases). Germline CDR1 PRHDT, CDR2 FYEKMQ (reference sequence). Trimming cost V 4 bases and J 4 bases, with 14 bases left between them. The CDR3 has 14 residues. The CDR3 protein is CASSWAGGGYEQYF. CDR3 sequence (DNA): TGTGCCAGCAGCTGGGCAGGGGGAGGTTACGAGCAGTACTTC. Supplemented by reference TRBV13 and TRBJ2-7, the full variable domain reads AAGVIQSPRHLIKEKRETATLKCYPIPRHDTVYWYQQGPGQDPQFLISFYEKMQSDKGSIPDRFSAQQFSDYHSELNMSSLELGDSALYFCASSWAGGGYEQYFGPGTRLTVT.

This clone was picked up a small number of times. This CDR3 is also generated by other DNA sequences in the sample. This chain links TRBV29-1 with TRBJ2-7, with a weak D call TRBD1 (6 bases). The CDR3 runs 12 residues. The V end lost 4 bases, the J end lost 1 base, and 8 bases lay between the germline ends. From germline, CDR1 is SQVTM and CDR2 ANQGSEA. DNA of the CDR3: TGCAGCGTTGTTCAGGGGTCCTACGAGCAGTACTTC. This translates into CSVVQGSYEQYF.

J is TRBJ2-1 and V is TRBV5-1; D may correspond to TRBD1 or TRBD2 (5 bases each). Trimming removed 4 bases at V and 7 bases at J, with 18 bases between. The V gene's germline CDR1 is SGHRS and CDR2 YFSETQ. The CDR3 has 15 residues. CDR3 nucleotides: TGCGCCAGCAGCGCACCCCGGGCCTGGGGGAATGAGCAGTTCTTC. It codes for CASSAPRAWGNEQFF. Full variable domain (outside the CDR3, taken from reference TRBV5-1 and TRBJ2-1): KAGVTQTPRYLIKTRGQQVTLSCSPISGHRSVSWYQQTPGQGLQFLFEYFSETQRNKGNFPGRFSGRQFSNSRSEMNVSTLELGDSALYLCASSAPRAWGNEQFFGPGTRLTVL.

The V gene is TRBV15, the J gene TRBJ1-2; D gene unclear. Germline CDR1 reads LNHNV; CDR2 reads YYDKDF (reference sequence). Trimming left V 0 bases short and J 3 bases short, with 5 bases between. There are 13 residues in the CDR3. The CDR3 loop is CATSRDEYYGYTF. CDR3 DNA sequence: TGTGCCACCAGCAGAGATGAGTACTATGGCTACACCTTC.